This T cell receptor beta chain is from a study of OX40 agonist ivuxolimab in advanced cancers. Study information: Anti-PD-1, anti-PD-L1 or anti-CTLA-4 therapy given earlier was allowed, and approximately 40% had some. Findings of the study overall: More expanded clones were seen, on average, in CD8+ T cells than in CD4+. A proportion of nonresponders additionally exhibited low normalized T-cell clonal expansion.

Autoimmune disease history or systemic immunosuppression disqualified patients. As concerns this clone: Its antigen is undetermined.

This CDR3 has 17 residues. CDR1 SGHVS and CDR2 FQNEAQ come from the germline V gene. The V and J ends lost 5 bases and 2 bases respectively, with 18 bases between them. Generated by immunoSEQ multiplex PCR, the TCRdb table keeps only in-frame clones and is missing some. The sample lists some 73,000 clones; around 90% were seen once. This chain uses TRBV7-8 with TRBJ2-2; D call uncertain. Sequences were derived from CD4+ or CD8+ T cells sorted from blood, sampled in a trial of the OX40 agonist ivuxolimab. This TCR came from an adult with an advanced solid tumor such as melanoma, head and neck, liver or kidney cancer. CDR3 loop: CASSTTWAELNTGELFF. The CDR3, as DNA: TGTGCCAGCAGCACGACTTGGGCTGAGCTTAACACCGGGGAGCTGTTTTTT.